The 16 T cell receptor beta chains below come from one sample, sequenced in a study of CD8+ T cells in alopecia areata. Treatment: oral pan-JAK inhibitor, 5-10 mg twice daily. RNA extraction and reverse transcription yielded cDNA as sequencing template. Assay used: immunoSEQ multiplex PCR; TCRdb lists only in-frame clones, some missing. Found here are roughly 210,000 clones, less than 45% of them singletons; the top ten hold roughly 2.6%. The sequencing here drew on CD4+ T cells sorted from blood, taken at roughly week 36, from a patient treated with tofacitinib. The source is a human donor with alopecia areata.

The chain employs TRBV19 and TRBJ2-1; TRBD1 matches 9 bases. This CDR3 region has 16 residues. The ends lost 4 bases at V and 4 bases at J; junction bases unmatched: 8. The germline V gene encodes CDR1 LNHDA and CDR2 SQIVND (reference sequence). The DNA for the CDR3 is TGTGCCAGTAGTAAGGGGAAGGACAGGGGATACAATGAGCAGTTCTTC. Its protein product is CASSKGKDRGYNEQFF.

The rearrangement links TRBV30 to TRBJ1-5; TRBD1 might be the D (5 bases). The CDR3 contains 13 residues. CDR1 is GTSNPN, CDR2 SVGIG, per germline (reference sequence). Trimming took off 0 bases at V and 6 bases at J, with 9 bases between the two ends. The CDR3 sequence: CAWSVSGTQPQHF. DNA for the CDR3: TGTGCCTGGAGTGTGAGCGGGACTCAGCCCCAGCATTTT. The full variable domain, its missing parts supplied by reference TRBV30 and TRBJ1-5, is SQTIHQWPATLVQPVGSPLSLECTVEGTSNPNLYWYRQAAGRGLQLLFYSVGIGQISSEVPQNLSASRPQDRQFILSSKKLLLSDSGFYLCAWSVSGTQPQHFGDGTRLSIL.

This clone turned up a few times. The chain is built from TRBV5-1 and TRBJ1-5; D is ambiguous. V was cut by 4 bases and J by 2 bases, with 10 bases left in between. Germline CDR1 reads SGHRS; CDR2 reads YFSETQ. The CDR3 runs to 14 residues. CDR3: CASSLGVGNQPQHF. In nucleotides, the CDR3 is TGCGCCAGCAGCCTGGGAGTAGGCAATCAGCCCCAGCATTTT.

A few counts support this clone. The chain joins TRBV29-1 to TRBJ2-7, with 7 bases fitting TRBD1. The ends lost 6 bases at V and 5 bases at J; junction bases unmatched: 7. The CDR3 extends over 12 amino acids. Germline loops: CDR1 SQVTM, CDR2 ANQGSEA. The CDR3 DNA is TGCAGCGTCGGGACAGACCCCCACGAGCAGTACTTC. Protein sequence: CSVGTDPHEQYF.

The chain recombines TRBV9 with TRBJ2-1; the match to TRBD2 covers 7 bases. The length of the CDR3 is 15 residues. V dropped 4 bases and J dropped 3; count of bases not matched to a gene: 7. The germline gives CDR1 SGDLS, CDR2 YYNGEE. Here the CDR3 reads CASSPTSDDYNEQFF. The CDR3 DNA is TGTGCCAGCAGCCCTACTAGCGATGACTACAATGAGCAGTTCTTC.

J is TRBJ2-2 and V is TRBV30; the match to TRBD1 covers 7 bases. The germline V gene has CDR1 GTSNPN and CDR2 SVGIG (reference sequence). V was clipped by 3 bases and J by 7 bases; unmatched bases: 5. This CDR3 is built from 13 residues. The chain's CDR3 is CAWSGDRRGELFF. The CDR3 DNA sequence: TGTGCCTGGAGCGGGGACAGACGCGGGGAGCTGTTTTTT.

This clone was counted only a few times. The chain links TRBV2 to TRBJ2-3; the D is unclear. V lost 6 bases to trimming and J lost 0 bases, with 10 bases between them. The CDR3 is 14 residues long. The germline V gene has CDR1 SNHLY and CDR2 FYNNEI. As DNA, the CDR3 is TGTGCCAGCAGCCTCCTGAGGAGCACAGATACGCAGTATTTT. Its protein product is CASSLLRSTDTQYF.

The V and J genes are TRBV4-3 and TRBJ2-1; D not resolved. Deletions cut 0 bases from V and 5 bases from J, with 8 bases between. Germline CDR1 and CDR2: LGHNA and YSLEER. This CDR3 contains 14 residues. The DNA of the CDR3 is TGCGCCAGCAGCCAAGATTTGGGGAACAATGAGCAGTTCTTC. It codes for CASSQDLGNNEQFF.

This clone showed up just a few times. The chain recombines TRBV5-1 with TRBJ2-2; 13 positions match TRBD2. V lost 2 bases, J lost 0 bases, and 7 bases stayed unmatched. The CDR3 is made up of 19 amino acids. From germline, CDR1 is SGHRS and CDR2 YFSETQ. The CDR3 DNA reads TGCGCCAGCAGCTTTCCCGGGACTAGCGGGAACCCGAACACCGGGGAGCTGTTTTTT. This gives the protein CASSFPGTSGNPNTGELFF.

Written as DNA, the CDR3 is TGCGCCAGCAGCTTGGGGGGACAGACTAACACTGAAGCTTTCTTT. Its translation: CASSLGGQTNTEAFF. The J gene is TRBJ1-1, the V gene TRBV5-1; 7 bases line up with TRBD1. V shed 0 bases and J 2 bases; nucleotides not matched to a gene: 4. The CDR3 spans 15 residues. From germline, CDR1 is SGHRS and CDR2 YFSETQ.

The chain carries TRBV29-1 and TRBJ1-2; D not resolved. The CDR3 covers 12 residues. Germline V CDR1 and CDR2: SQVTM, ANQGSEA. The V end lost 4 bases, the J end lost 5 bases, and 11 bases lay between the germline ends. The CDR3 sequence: CSVARGMYGYTF. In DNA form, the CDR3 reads TGCAGCGTTGCTCGGGGAATGTATGGCTACACCTTC.

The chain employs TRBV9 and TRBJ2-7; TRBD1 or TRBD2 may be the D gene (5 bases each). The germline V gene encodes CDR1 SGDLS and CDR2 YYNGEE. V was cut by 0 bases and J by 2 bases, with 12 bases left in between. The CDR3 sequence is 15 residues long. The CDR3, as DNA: TGTGCCAGCAGCGTAGCCTACGGGACGCCCTACGAGCAGTACTTC. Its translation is CASSVAYGTPYEQYF.

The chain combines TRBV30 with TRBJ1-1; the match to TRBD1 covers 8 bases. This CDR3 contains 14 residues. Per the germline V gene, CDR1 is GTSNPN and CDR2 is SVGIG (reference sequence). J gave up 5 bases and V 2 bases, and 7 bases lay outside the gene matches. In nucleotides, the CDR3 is TGTGCCTGGAGTTCAAAGAGACAGGGGACTGAAGCTTTCTTT. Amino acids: CAWSSKRQGTEAFF.

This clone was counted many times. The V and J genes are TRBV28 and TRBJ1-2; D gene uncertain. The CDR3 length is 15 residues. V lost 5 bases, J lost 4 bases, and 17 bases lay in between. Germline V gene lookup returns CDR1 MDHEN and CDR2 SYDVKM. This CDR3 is CASSISPRESYGYTF. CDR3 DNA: TGTGCCAGCAGTATCTCCCCCCGGGAGTCCTATGGCTACACCTTC.

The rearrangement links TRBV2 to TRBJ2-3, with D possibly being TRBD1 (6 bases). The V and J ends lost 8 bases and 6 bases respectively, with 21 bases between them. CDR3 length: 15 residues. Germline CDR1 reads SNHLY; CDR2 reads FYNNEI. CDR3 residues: CASAGASRMVDTQYF. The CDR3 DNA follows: TGTGCCAGCGCAGGGGCTAGCAGAATGGTGGATACGCAGTATTTT.

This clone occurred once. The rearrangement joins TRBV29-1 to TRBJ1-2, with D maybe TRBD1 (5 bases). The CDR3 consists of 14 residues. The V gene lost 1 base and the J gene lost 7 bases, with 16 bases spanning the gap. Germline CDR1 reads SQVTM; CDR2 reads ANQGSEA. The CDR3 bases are TGCAGCGTTGAAGGGCAAGTGGCGGGGGTTGGCTACACCTTC. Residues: CSVEGQVAGVGYTF. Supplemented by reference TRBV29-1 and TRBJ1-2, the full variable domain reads SAVISQKPSRDICQRGTSLTIQCQVDSQVTMMFWYRQQPGQSLTLIATANQGSEATYESGFVIDKFPISRPNLTFSTLTVSNMSPEDSSIYLCSVEGQVAGVGYTFGSGTRLTVV.